This TCR beta chain is drawn from a study of T cells expressing NK-cell markers. A 5'RACE template switching approach incorporating UMIs was used to make TCR beta cDNA. Each CDR3 protein gets one entry in TCRdb, which reprocessed the 5' RACE reads and gives no DNA. The table for this sample gives some 140,000 distinct CDR3 sequences. CDR3 length: 15 residues. Germline values: CDR1 SEHNR, CDR2 FQNEAQ (reference sequence). The clonotype comes from a woman aged 45-59 years in good health. The rearrangement links TRBV7-9 to TRBJ2-3; TCRdb's D call of TRBD1 is untestable without DNA. The specimen was blood T cells: a sorted CD56 or NKG2C T cell subset, CD4+ or CD8+ T cells, or bulk PBMC T cells (not recorded which). Here the CDR3 reads CASSLAGRHSDTQYF. Supplemented by reference TRBV7-9 and TRBJ2-3, the full variable domain reads DTGVSQNPRHKITKRGQNVTFRCDPISEHNRLYWYRQTLGQGPEFLTYFQNEAQLEKSRLLSDRFSAERPKGSFSTLEIQRTEQGDSAMYLCASSLAGRHSDTQYFGPGTRLTVL.